These T cell receptor beta chains were read from a single sample in a study of blood T cells in healthy people across ages. TCRdb independently ran MiXCR on the 5' RACE reads; one entry per CDR3 protein. The sample records more than 450,000 distinct CDR3 sequences, about 27% being singletons. The same sample was also studied in work on T cells of mothers and their children.

The sequencing sample was made of blood. Receptor source: a boy aged 2 to 10 in good health. Each CDR3 is given with its conserved first and last residue. The D gene is left open where the match is weak.

J gene	D gene	V gene	CDR3 protein
TRBJ2-7	.	TRBV10-3	CAIRDLTEQYF
TRBJ2-2	.	TRBV10-2	CASSRDISNTGELFF
TRBJ1-4	.	TRBV12-3/TRBV12-4	CASGTNVEKLFF
TRBJ2-5	TRBD2	TRBV2	CASSDGGAQETQYF
TRBJ1-4	TRBD1	TRBV6-6	CASSYWTGVKLFF
TRBJ2-5	TRBD2	TRBV4-2	CASSLTSGAETQYF
.	TRBD2	TRBV4-2	CASSQDSLRGGDSYEQYF
TRBJ2-3	TRBD2	TRBV7-2	CASRKSLAGGTDTQYF
TRBJ2-2	.	TRBV2	CASSEGDRPGELFF
TRBJ1-1	.	TRBV12-3/TRBV12-4	CASGSRVAMNTEAFF
TRBJ2-1	.	TRBV12-3/TRBV12-4	CASSPGLGSYNEQFF
TRBJ2-1	TRBD2	TRBV19	CASSIASGGAKNEQFF
TRBJ2-7	TRBD1	TRBV27	CASSLNSGQGLYEQYF
TRBJ2-1	.	TRBV12-5	CASREGGYNEQFF
TRBJ2-7	TRBD1	TRBV5-6	CASSTGTVSYEQYF